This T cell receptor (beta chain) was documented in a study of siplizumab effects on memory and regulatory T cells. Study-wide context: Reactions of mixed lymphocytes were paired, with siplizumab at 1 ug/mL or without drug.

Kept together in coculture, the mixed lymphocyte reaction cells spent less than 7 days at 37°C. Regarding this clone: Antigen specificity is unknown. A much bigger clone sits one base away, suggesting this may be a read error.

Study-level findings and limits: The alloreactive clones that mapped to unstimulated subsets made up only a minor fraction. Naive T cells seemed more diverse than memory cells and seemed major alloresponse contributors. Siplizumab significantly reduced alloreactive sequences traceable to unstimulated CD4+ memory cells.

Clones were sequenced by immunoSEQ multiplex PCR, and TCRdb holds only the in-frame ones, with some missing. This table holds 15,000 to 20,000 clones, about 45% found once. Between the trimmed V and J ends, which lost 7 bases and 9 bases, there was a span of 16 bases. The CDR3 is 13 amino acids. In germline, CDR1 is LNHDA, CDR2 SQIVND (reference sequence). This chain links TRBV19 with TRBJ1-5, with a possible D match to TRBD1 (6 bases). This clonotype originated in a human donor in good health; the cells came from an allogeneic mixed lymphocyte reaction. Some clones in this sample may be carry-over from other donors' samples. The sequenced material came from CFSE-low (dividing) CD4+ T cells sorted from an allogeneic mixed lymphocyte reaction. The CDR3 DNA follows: TGTGCCAGTAACGGACAGCACTATCGGCCCCAGCATTTT. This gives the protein CASNGQHYRPQHF.